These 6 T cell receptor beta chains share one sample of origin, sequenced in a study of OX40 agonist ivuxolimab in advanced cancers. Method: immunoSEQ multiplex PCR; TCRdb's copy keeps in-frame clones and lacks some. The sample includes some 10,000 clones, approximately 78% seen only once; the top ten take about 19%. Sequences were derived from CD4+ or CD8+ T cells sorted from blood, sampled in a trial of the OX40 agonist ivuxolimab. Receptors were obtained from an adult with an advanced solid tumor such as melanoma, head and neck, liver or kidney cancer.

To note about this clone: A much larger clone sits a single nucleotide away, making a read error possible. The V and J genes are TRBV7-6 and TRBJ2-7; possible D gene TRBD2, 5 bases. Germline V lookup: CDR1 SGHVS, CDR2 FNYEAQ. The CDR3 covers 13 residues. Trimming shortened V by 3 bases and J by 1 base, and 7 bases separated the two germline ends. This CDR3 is CASSFGVSYEQYF. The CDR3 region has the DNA TGTGCCAGCAGCTTCGGGGTATCCTACGAGCAGTACTTC.

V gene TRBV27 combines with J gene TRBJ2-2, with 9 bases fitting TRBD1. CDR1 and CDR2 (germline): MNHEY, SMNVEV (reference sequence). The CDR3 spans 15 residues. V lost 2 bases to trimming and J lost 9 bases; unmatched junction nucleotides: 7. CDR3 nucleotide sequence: TGTGCCAGCAGTTTAGGGACAGGGAGAGTCAGGGAGCTGTTTTTT. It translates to CASSLGTGRVRELFF.

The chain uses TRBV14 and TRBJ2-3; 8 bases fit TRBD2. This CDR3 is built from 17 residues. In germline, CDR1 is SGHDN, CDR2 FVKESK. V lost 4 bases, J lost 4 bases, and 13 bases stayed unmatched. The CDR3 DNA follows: TGTGCCAGCAGCCCTAGGGTGAAGCGGGAGATCCCAGATACGCAGTATTTT. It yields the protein CASSPRVKREIPDTQYF.

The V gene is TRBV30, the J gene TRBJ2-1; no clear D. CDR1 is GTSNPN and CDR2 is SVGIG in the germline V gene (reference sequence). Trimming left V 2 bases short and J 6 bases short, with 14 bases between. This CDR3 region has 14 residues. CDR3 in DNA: TGTGCCTGGAGTAGAGGTATTGGGGTCAATGAGCAGTTCTTC. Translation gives CAWSRGIGVNEQFF.

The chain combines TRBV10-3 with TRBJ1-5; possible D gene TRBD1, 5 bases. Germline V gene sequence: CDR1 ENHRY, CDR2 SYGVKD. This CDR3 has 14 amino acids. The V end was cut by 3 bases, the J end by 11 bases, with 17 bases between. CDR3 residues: CAISDSSQGKAQHF. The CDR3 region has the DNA TGTGCCATCAGTGACAGCTCCCAGGGAAAGGCCCAGCATTTT.

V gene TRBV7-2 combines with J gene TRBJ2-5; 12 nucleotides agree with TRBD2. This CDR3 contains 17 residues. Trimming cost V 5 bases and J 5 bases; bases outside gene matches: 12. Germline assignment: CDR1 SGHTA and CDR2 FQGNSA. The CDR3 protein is CASSLGLAGLSFETQYF. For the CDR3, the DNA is TGTGCCAGCAGCCTGGGACTAGCGGGTCTCTCTTTTGAGACCCAGTACTTC.